Listed below are T cell receptor beta chains from one sample, sequenced in a study of control samples from healthy donors and cancer patients. Assay: immunoSEQ multiplex PCR; the TCRdb copy retains only in-frame clones and omits some. The sample lists more than 85,000 clones; 83% were seen once. Sequencing used blood. The receptors shown here come from a woman aged 45-60 years in good health. Both conserved end residues are part of each CDR3. Fields, in order: J gene, D gene, clone size, V gene, CDR3 protein, CDR3 DNA. A D gene is named only where the DNA matches it firmly. A clone size is listed for some rows: how often the clone was seen (once, few, many), or a class if it is expanded.

j_gene: TRBJ1-1
d_gene: .
abundance: .
v_gene: TRBV27
CDR3aa: CASTPKPYRYNTEAFF
CDR3nt: TGTGCCAGCACTCCAAAACCTTACAGATACAACACTGAAGCTTTCTTT

j_gene: TRBJ1-5
d_gene: .
abundance: .
v_gene: TRBV27
CDR3aa: CASLFPGHLGYSNQPQHF
CDR3nt: TGTGCCAGCCTCTTCCCGGGACACCTGGGGTATAGCAATCAGCCCCAGCATTTT

j_gene: TRBJ1-2
d_gene: .
abundance: .
v_gene: TRBV10-3
CDR3aa: CAINIGGYGYTF
CDR3nt: TGTGCCATCAATATCGGGGGTTATGGCTACACCTTC

j_gene: TRBJ2-5
d_gene: .
abundance: .
v_gene: TRBV6-4
CDR3aa: CASGGGETQYF
CDR3nt: TGTGCCAGTGGGGGAGGAGAGACCCAGTACTTC

j_gene: TRBJ2-2
d_gene: .
abundance: .
v_gene: TRBV2
CDR3aa: CASSSGEVSPGELFF
CDR3nt: TGTGCCAGCAGTTCAGGGGAAGTAAGTCCCGGGGAGCTGTTTTTT

j_gene: TRBJ1-1
d_gene: TRBD1
abundance: many
v_gene: TRBV5-4
CDR3aa: CASSARTGEGAFF
CDR3nt: TGTGCCAGCAGCGCGAGGACAGGGGAGGGAGCTTTCTTT

j_gene: TRBJ1-4
d_gene: .
abundance: .
v_gene: TRBV5-4
CDR3aa: CASSLDPGNEKLFF
CDR3nt: TGTGCCAGCAGCTTGGACCCTGGAAATGAAAAACTGTTTTTT

j_gene: TRBJ1-1
d_gene: TRBD1
abundance: .
v_gene: TRBV29-1
CDR3aa: CSVGQGNTEAFF
CDR3nt: TGCAGCGTCGGACAGGGGAACACTGAAGCTTTCTTT

j_gene: TRBJ2-2
d_gene: TRBD2
abundance: .
v_gene: TRBV13
CDR3aa: CASSSRTSGSGELFF
CDR3nt: TGTGCCAGCAGCTCCCGGACTAGCGGATCCGGGGAGCTGTTTTTT

j_gene: TRBJ2-5
d_gene: TRBD1
abundance: .
v_gene: TRBV15
CDR3aa: CATSKDSGGWGETQYF
CDR3nt: TGTGCCACCAGCAAAGACTCAGGGGGTTGGGGAGAGACCCAGTACTTC

j_gene: TRBJ2-2
d_gene: TRBD2
abundance: .
v_gene: TRBV7-7
CDR3aa: CASRRGGADTGELFF
CDR3nt: TGTGCTAGCAGAAGGGGAGGGGCGGACACCGGGGAGCTGTTTTTT

j_gene: TRBJ2-7
d_gene: .
abundance: .
v_gene: TRBV7-6
CDR3aa: CASSPRGGSFDSYEQYF
CDR3nt: TGTGCCAGCAGTCCGAGGGGGGGGTCTTTCGACTCCTACGAGCAGTACTTC

j_gene: TRBJ2-1
d_gene: TRBD2
abundance: .
v_gene: TRBV5-1
CDR3aa: CASSLATASGERGEQFF
CDR3nt: TGCGCCAGCAGCTTGGCCACAGCTAGCGGGGAACGCGGTGAGCAGTTCTTC

j_gene: TRBJ1-5
d_gene: .
abundance: .
v_gene: TRBV6-1
CDR3aa: CASSEASNQPQHF
CDR3nt: TGTGCCAGCAGTGAAGCAAGCAATCAGCCCCAGCATTTT

j_gene: TRBJ2-2
d_gene: .
abundance: .
v_gene: TRBV19
CDR3aa: CASKARQDYTGELFF
CDR3nt: TGTGCCAGTAAGGCTCGACAGGATTACACCGGGGAGCTGTTTTTT

j_gene: TRBJ1-2
d_gene: .
abundance: .
v_gene: TRBV7-9
CDR3aa: CASSLEENYGYTF
CDR3nt: TGTGCCAGCAGCTTAGAAGAGAACTATGGCTACACCTTC

j_gene: TRBJ1-1
d_gene: .
abundance: .
v_gene: TRBV6-6
CDR3aa: CASSSEQGLKAFF
CDR3nt: TGTGCCAGCAGTTCAGAACAGGGTTTAAAAGCTTTCTTT

j_gene: TRBJ2-1
d_gene: TRBD2
abundance: few
v_gene: TRBV13
CDR3aa: CASSPEREGEQFF
CDR3nt: TGTGCCAGCAGCCCCGAGCGGGAGGGAGAGCAGTTCTTC

j_gene: TRBJ1-5
d_gene: .
abundance: .
v_gene: TRBV6-5
CDR3aa: CASTTRDDQPQHF
CDR3nt: TGTGCCAGCACCACTAGGGACGACCAGCCCCAGCATTTT

j_gene: TRBJ2-1
d_gene: .
abundance: .
v_gene: TRBV15
CDR3aa: CATRHNNEQFF
CDR3nt: TGTGCCACCAGACATAACAATGAGCAGTTCTTC

j_gene: TRBJ1-2
d_gene: TRBD1
abundance: .
v_gene: TRBV4-3
CDR3aa: CASSQVLSHRGGYTF
CDR3nt: TGCGCCAGCAGCCAAGTTCTTTCGCACAGGGGCGGCTACACCTTC

j_gene: TRBJ1-1
d_gene: .
abundance: .
v_gene: TRBV7-9
CDR3aa: CASSLDQYATEAFF
CDR3nt: TGTGCCAGCAGCTTAGACCAGTATGCGACTGAAGCTTTCTTT

j_gene: TRBJ1-3
d_gene: TRBD1
abundance: .
v_gene: TRBV7-8
CDR3aa: CASSGRQGGNTIYF
CDR3nt: TGTGCCAGCAGCGGCCGACAGGGTGGAAACACCATATATTTT

j_gene: TRBJ1-1
d_gene: .
abundance: .
v_gene: TRBV29-1
CDR3aa: CSVEVGQNTEAFF
CDR3nt: TGCAGCGTTGAAGTCGGTCAGAACACTGAAGCTTTCTTT

j_gene: TRBJ2-1
d_gene: TRBD2
abundance: .
v_gene: TRBV27
CDR3aa: CATRTSGGRTWANEQFF
CDR3nt: TGTGCCACACGGACTAGCGGGGGACGCACTTGGGCCAATGAGCAGTTCTTC

j_gene: TRBJ2-1
d_gene: TRBD2
abundance: few
v_gene: TRBV5-6
CDR3aa: CASSSGLAGVTEQFF
CDR3nt: TGTGCCAGCAGCTCGGGACTAGCGGGTGTCACTGAGCAGTTCTTC

j_gene: TRBJ2-4
d_gene: .
abundance: .
v_gene: TRBV2
CDR3aa: CASTGLLRNIQYF
CDR3nt: TGTGCCAGTACAGGGTTATTGAGAAACATTCAGTACTTC

j_gene: TRBJ2-3
d_gene: .
abundance: .
v_gene: TRBV9
CDR3aa: CASSVVATDTQYF
CDR3nt: TGTGCCAGCAGCGTAGTTGCCACAGATACGCAGTATTTT

j_gene: TRBJ1-1
d_gene: .
abundance: .
v_gene: TRBV7-2
CDR3aa: CASSFQGGIDTEAFF
CDR3nt: TGTGCCAGCAGCTTTCAAGGGGGAATAGACACTGAAGCTTTCTTT

j_gene: TRBJ1-4
d_gene: .
abundance: .
v_gene: TRBV7-2
CDR3aa: CASSLGYGNEKLFF
CDR3nt: TGTGCCAGCAGCCTAGGGTACGGTAATGAAAAACTGTTTTTT